Below, 21 T cell receptor beta chains from the same sample are listed, as sequenced in a study of cytomegalovirus exposure and HLA in healthy donors. The primer mix had 60 Vbeta and 13 Jbeta primers. The table came from immunoSEQ multiplex PCR; TCRdb's copy has only in-frame clones and leaves some out. The sample yields about 190,000 clones, roughly 12% seen once. Sequencing was done on a sample of PBMCs. The receptors originated from a man between 50 and 59 years old in good health and CMV-seropositive.

This clone turned up a few times. This chain uses TRBV6-1 with TRBJ2-2; 7 nucleotides line up with TRBD1. The CDR3 is 15 amino acids. V lost 1 base and J lost 5; bases outside the gene matches: 4. Germline CDR1 reads MNHNS; CDR2 reads SASEGT. The CDR3 region is CASSEGGRGTGELFF. For the CDR3, the DNA is TGTGCCAGCAGTGAAGGGGGCAGGGGGACCGGGGAGCTGTTTTTT.

V usage is TRBV7-2 and J usage is TRBJ2-5; 8 bases line up with TRBD2. Germline V gives CDR1 SGHTA, CDR2 FQGNSA. This CDR3 is built from 16 residues. V dropped 5 bases and J dropped 5; count of bases not matched to a gene: 13. The CDR3 DNA sequence: TGTGCCAGCAGCCGACCCCCTGGGATAGCGGGGGAGACCCAGTACTTC. It encodes CASSRPPGIAGETQYF.

The rearrangement links TRBV21-1 to TRBJ1-4; TRBD1, the table's D call, was not compared with the DNA. TRBV21-1 represents a pseudogene. This CDR3 is 15 amino acids long. The CDR3 region has the DNA TGTGCCAGCAGCAAGCTAGACAGCTTCAATGAAAAACTGTTTTTT. Residues: CASSKLDSFNEKLFF.

This clone has more than one count but fewer than ten. The V gene is TRBV6-5, the J gene TRBJ2-2; 12 bases are shared with TRBD2. The V segment lost 4 bases and the J segment 4 bases; nucleotides outside the gene matches: 4. CDR3 size: 16 residues. CDR1 is MNHEY, CDR2 SVGAGI, per germline. The CDR3 nucleotides read TGTGCCAGCAGTTGGACTAGCGGGGCAGGCACCGGGGAGCTGTTTTTT. Protein sequence: CASSWTSGAGTGELFF.

The chain carries TRBV5-4 and TRBJ1-3, with TRBD1 as a possible D gene (6 bases). V dropped 4 bases and J dropped 0 bases, with 17 bases sitting between them. Germline V lookup: CDR1 SGHNT, CDR2 YYREEE (reference sequence). The CDR3 is 17 residues long. The CDR3 nucleotides read TGTGCCAGCAGCGCCAGGGGCGTGGGGTTCTCTGGAAACACCATATATTTT. Translation: CASSARGVGFSGNTIYF.

This rearrangement joins TRBV19 to TRBJ2-3, with 9 bases fitting TRBD2. The CDR3 totals 19 residues. Trimming took 6 bases from V and 3 from J; bases not matched to a gene: 19. The germline V gene encodes CDR1 LNHDA and CDR2 SQIVND (reference sequence). This chain's CDR3 is CASRPWRGGESRLTDTQYF. The CDR3 bases are TGTGCCAGTAGGCCCTGGCGGGGGGGGGAGAGCCGCCTGACAGATACGCAGTATTTT.

This clone was seen a handful of times. The chain uses TRBV6-5 and TRBJ2-7; weak D call: TRBD2 (6 bases). This CDR3 has 15 amino acids. From germline, CDR1 is MNHEY and CDR2 SVGAGI. V lost 6 bases, J lost 4 bases, and 19 bases lay in between. CDR3 loop: CASSPPGVGFYEQYF. The CDR3 DNA reads TGTGCCAGCAGCCCCCCGGGGGTAGGATTTTACGAGCAGTACTTC.

This clone has a handful of counts. V and J are TRBV19 and TRBJ1-2; D remains ambiguous. Germline CDR1 is LNHDA and CDR2 is SQIVND (reference sequence). Trimming removed 7 bases at V and 2 bases at J, with 20 bases between. The CDR3 covers 16 residues. CDR3 loop: CASTPRGGGKNYGYTF. CDR3 in DNA: TGTGCCAGTACCCCCCGGGGAGGCGGTAAAAACTATGGCTACACCTTC.

The chain uses TRBV14 and TRBJ1-1; 8 bases agree with TRBD1. The length of the CDR3 is 15 residues. Germline V gene lookup returns CDR1 SGHDN and CDR2 FVKESK. V gave up 4 bases and J gave up 1 base; unmatched junction bases: 5. CDR3 protein: CASSPRTGWNTEAFF. The CDR3 DNA reads TGTGCCAGCAGCCCCCGGACAGGGTGGAACACTGAAGCTTTCTTT.

This clone was found a few times. The J gene is TRBJ2-3, the V gene TRBV6-6; D unclear. This CDR3 comprises 15 residues. Germline lookup yields CDR1 MNHNY and CDR2 SVGAGI (reference sequence). V dropped 2 bases and J dropped 0 bases, with 9 bases sitting between them. In DNA, the CDR3 is TGTGCCAGCAGTTACGTGGGCTTAAGCACAGATACGCAGTATTTT. The encoded protein is CASSYVGLSTDTQYF.

This clone showed up just a few times. The chain employs TRBV4-3 and TRBJ2-3, with D unclear. The V end lost 0 bases, the J end lost 5 bases, and 15 bases lay between the germline ends. The CDR3 totals 16 residues. CDR1 LGHNA and CDR2 YSLEER come from the germline V gene. The CDR3 region is CASSQDHSWVLDTQYF. The CDR3 DNA reads TGCGCCAGCAGCCAAGATCACAGCTGGGTCCTAGATACGCAGTATTTT.

J is TRBJ2-1 and V is TRBV5-4, with TRBD1 matching over 9 bases. V shed 4 bases, J shed 5 bases, and the junction held 7 bases outside the gene matches. The germline gives CDR1 SGHNT, CDR2 YYREEE (reference sequence). The CDR3 runs to 15 residues. In DNA, the CDR3 is TGTGCCAGCAGCCTGGACAGGGGATGGAACAATGAGCAGTTCTTC. Protein: CASSLDRGWNNEQFF. Full variable domain (rest looked up from reference TRBV5-4 and TRBJ2-1): ETGVTQSPTHLIKTRGQQVTLRCSSQSGHNTVSWYQQALGQGPQFIFQYYREEENGRGNFPPRFSGLQFPNYSSELNVNALELDDSALYLCASSLDRGWNNEQFFGPGTRLTVL.

This clone was counted only a few times. This chain joins TRBV13 and TRBJ1-5; TRBD1 agrees at 8 bases. The CDR3 loop spans 14 amino acids. The V and J ends lost 5 bases and 6 bases, in that order; junction bases with no gene match: 6. CDR1 and CDR2 (germline): PRHDT, FYEKMQ (reference sequence). CDR3 region: CASSLGTGGQPQHF. The DNA for the CDR3 is TGTGCCAGCAGCCTCGGGACAGGCGGTCAGCCCCAGCATTTT.

V is TRBV5-1 and J is TRBJ2-3; 7 bases are shared with TRBD1. J lost 6 bases, V lost 3 bases, and 7 bases had no gene match. Germline V lookup: CDR1 SGHRS, CDR2 YFSETQ. The CDR3 loop spans 14 amino acids. The CDR3 DNA reads TGCGCCAGCAGCTCGGGGACAGCACTGGATACGCAGTATTTT. Protein sequence: CASSSGTALDTQYF.

The genes are TRBV19 and TRBJ2-2, with D possibly TRBD2 on 6 matching bases. V lost 4 bases and J lost 14, with 20 bases in between. Germline V gene lookup returns CDR1 LNHDA and CDR2 SQIVND (reference sequence). This CDR3 is built from 14 residues. DNA for the CDR3: TGTGCCAGTAGTACCCCGGGGGAGTTTGGGTCCCTGTTTTTT. Translation: CASSTPGEFGSLFF.

This sequence joins TRBV5-1 and TRBJ2-6; a weak D match, TRBD2 (6 bases). CDR3 length equals 17 residues. Trimming left V 3 bases short and J 0 bases short, with 13 bases between. Germline CDR1 and CDR2: SGHRS and YFSETQ. The CDR3 DNA reads TGCGCCAGCAGCTCCGGGGGTATGGGCTCTGGGGCCAACGTCCTGACTTTC. This encodes CASSSGGMGSGANVLTF.

This clone was detected a few times. This chain links TRBV6-6 with TRBJ1-5; no clear D gene. The V end was cut by 0 bases, the J end by 7 bases, with 7 bases between. The length of the CDR3 is 13 residues. Germline CDR1 is MNHNY and CDR2 is SVGAGI (reference sequence). The CDR3 nucleotides are TGTGCCAGCAGTTACTCTCGAGGCCAGCCCCAGCATTTT. It yields the protein CASSYSRGQPQHF.

This clone was seen a handful of times. V is TRBV4-3 and J is TRBJ1-1, with D possibly TRBD1 on 6 matching bases. Trimming left V 3 bases short and J 4 bases short, with 9 bases between. Per germline, CDR1 LGHNA and CDR2 YSLEER. The CDR3 spans 13 residues. CDR3 nucleotides: TGCGCCAGCAGCCACGACAGGTTCACTGAAGCTTTCTTT. Its protein product is CASSHDRFTEAFF.

There are a few counts of this clone. The J gene is TRBJ2-2, the V gene TRBV5-4; D is ambiguous. This CDR3 is 14 amino acids long. The germline gives CDR1 SGHNT, CDR2 YYREEE (reference sequence). Between the trimmed V and J ends, which lost 4 bases and 2 bases, there was a span of 9 bases. CDR3 sequence: CASSPERNTGELFF. CDR3 nucleotides: TGTGCCAGCAGCCCTGAGCGCAACACCGGGGAGCTGTTTTTT. Full variable domain (outside the CDR3, taken from reference TRBV5-4 and TRBJ2-2): ETGVTQSPTHLIKTRGQQVTLRCSSQSGHNTVSWYQQALGQGPQFIFQYYREEENGRGNFPPRFSGLQFPNYSSELNVNALELDDSALYLCASSPERNTGELFFGEGSRLTVL.

A few counts support this clone. V usage is TRBV7-2 and J usage is TRBJ2-7; D is perhaps TRBD2 (6 bases). V was trimmed by 5 bases and J by 4 bases, leaving 15 bases between them. The CDR3 totals 14 residues. Germline values: CDR1 SGHTA, CDR2 FQGNSA. CDR3 DNA: TGTGCCAGCAGCCGGGGGTCCCAACCGTACGAGCAGTACTTC. It yields the protein CASSRGSQPYEQYF.

This clone was detected a few times. V usage is TRBV7-2 and J usage is TRBJ1-6, with D perhaps TRBD1 (5 bases). Germline-derived CDR1 and CDR2 are SGHTA and FQGNSA. V shed 4 bases and J shed 9 bases, with 7 bases lying between them. CDR3 length: 12 residues. CDR3 region: CASSSRGSPLHF. The CDR3 DNA is TGTGCCAGCAGCTCAAGGGGTTCACCCCTCCACTTT. The variable domain in full, with the rest retrieved from reference TRBV7-2 and TRBJ1-6, is GAGVSQSPSNKVTEKGKDVELRCDPISGHTALYWYRQSLGQGLEFLIYFQGNSAPDKSGLPSDRFSAERTGGSVSTLTIQRTQQEDSAVYLCASSSRGSPLHFGNGTRLTVT.